The 8 T cell receptor beta chains given below trace back to one sample, sequenced in a study of blood T cell repertoires in COVID-19. Libraries were prepared by immunoSEQ multiplex PCR; TCRdb keeps only in-frame clonotypes and omits some of them. The sample yields around 320,000 clones, roughly 90% seen once. The sequenced sample was peripheral blood. These receptors were collected from a woman aged 25-40 years with COVID-19, enrolled during active disease.

The chain employs TRBV12-3 or TRBV12-4 and TRBJ2-2; D remains unclear. The CDR3 is 11 residues long. The V end lost 6 bases, the J end lost 3 bases, and 2 bases lay between the germline ends. CDR3 sequence: CASSYTGELFF. The CDR3 DNA reads as TGTGCCAGCAGCTACACCGGGGAGCTGTTTTTT.

The rearrangement uses TRBV27 and TRBJ1-5; 10 nucleotides match TRBD1. Germline-derived CDR1 and CDR2 are MNHEY and SMNVEV (reference sequence). The CDR3 covers 14 residues. The junction had 5 bases not matched to a gene; V was cut back by 6 bases and J by 6 bases. The CDR3 DNA reads as TGTGCCAGCAGCCGACAGGGGGCCCGTCAGCCCCAGCATTTT. Amino acid sequence: CASSRQGARQPQHF.

The chain carries TRBV7-9 and TRBJ2-4, with D possibly TRBD2 on 6 matching bases. The ends were cut back, 4 bases at V and 3 bases at J, with 16 bases in the middle. The CDR3 loop spans 16 amino acids. Germline V lookup: CDR1 SEHNR, CDR2 FQNEAQ (reference sequence). For the CDR3, the DNA is TGTGCCAGCAGCTCCCGTGATAGCGGCCTCAAAAACATTCAGTACTTC. Translated, it gives CASSSRDSGLKNIQYF.

Points on this clone: The germline gene is not matched at one end of the junction; a read error may be the cause. The chain employs TRBV27 and TRBJ1-5; maybe TRBD1 (6 bases). CDR3 size: 15 residues. The V gene's germline CDR1 is MNHEY and CDR2 SMNVEV (reference sequence). The CDR3 coding sequence is TGTGCCACCAGTCCCCTAGACAGGAGCAATCAGCCCCAGCATTTT. This sequence encodes CATSPLDRSNQPQHF.

This sequence joins TRBV27 and TRBJ2-3; 8 nucleotides align to TRBD1. This CDR3 is 18 amino acids long. Germline loops: CDR1 MNHEY, CDR2 SMNVEV (reference sequence). V shed 6 bases, J shed 2 bases, and the junction held 16 bases outside the gene matches. CDR3 DNA sequence: TGTGCCAGCAGACCTCAACCCCGGGACAGGATTTCCACAGATACGCAGTATTTT. Its translation is CASRPQPRDRISTDTQYF.

The chain's CDR3 is CASSYPAGDAKNIQYF. In DNA form, the CDR3 reads TGTGCCAGCAGTTATCCAGCGGGAGACGCCAAAAACATTCAGTACTTC. The chain links TRBV6-2 or TRBV6-3 to TRBJ2-4; 8 positions match TRBD2. Germline loops: CDR1 MNHEY, CDR2 SVGEGT. The CDR3 sequence is 16 residues long. The V and J ends lost 3 bases and 1 base, in that order; junction bases with no gene match: 5.

CDR3 residues: CAWSLDRGPEEQYF. DNA for the CDR3: TGTGCCTGGAGCCTGGACAGGGGGCCAGAGGAGCAGTACTTC. The rearrangement joins TRBV30 to TRBJ2-7, with 11 positions matching TRBD1. From germline, CDR1 is GTSNPN and CDR2 SVGIG (reference sequence). The length of the CDR3 is 14 residues. V trimming: 3 bases; J trimming: 7 bases; junction bases outside the gene matches: 8.

The chain is built from TRBV4-1 and TRBJ2-7, with a weak D call TRBD2 (5 bases). V was cut by 4 bases and J by 3 bases, with 10 bases left in between. The CDR3 extends over 13 amino acids. The V gene's germline CDR1 is MGHRA and CDR2 YSYEKL. The CDR3 is CASSPPGSYEQYF. In DNA form, the CDR3 reads TGCGCCAGCAGCCCCCCGGGGAGCTACGAGCAGTACTTC.